This paragraph reports one T cell receptor (beta chain). The data were taken from a study of control samples from healthy donors and cancer patients. Some clones are missing from TCRdb's copy, which holds only in-frame ones; the method was immunoSEQ multiplex PCR. The sample contains almost 85,000 clones, roughly 84% of which appear only once. The germline V gene has CDR1 MRHNA and CDR2 SNTAGT. V gave up 6 bases and J gave up 4 bases; unmatched junction bases: 3. There are 13 residues in the CDR3. The V gene is TRBV6-4, the J gene TRBJ1-2; 9 bases match TRBD1. The receptor comes from a man aged 60-69 years with head and neck cancer. The specimen was PBMCs. The CDR3 DNA follows: TGTGCCAGCAGGGAGGACAGGGGCTATGGCTACACCTTC. Translating gives CASREDRGYGYTF.